This record covers a single T cell receptor beta chain. Antigen: not known. Per germline, CDR1 MNHEY and CDR2 SVGAGI. J gave up 2 bases and V 4 bases, and 5 bases lay outside the gene matches. The CDR3 spans 15 residues. The data were obtained in a study of cytomegalovirus exposure and HLA in healthy donors. General study points: A later analysis linked a missense variant in DCLRE1C to the trimming of TCR beta V and J genes. TRBV6-2, TRBV6-3 and other indistinguishable V segments were excluded. More clonal expansion characterized HLA-associated TCR beta chains than equally common others in a later analysis.

Healthy people donating bone marrow made up the donors. Primers: 60 Vbeta forward and 13 Jbeta reverse. Repertoires were generated with immunoSEQ multiplex PCR, while TCRdb's copy carries only in-frame clones and drops some. The data hold 110,000 to 150,000 clones, with around 75% observed a single time. What was sequenced was PBMCs. This chain uses TRBV6-5 with TRBJ2-7, with 10 positions matching TRBD2. The source is a female donor in good health and CMV-seronegative. This CDR3 is CASSWTSGDTYEQYF. CDR3 bases: TGTGCCAGCAGTTGGACTAGCGGAGATACCTACGAGCAGTACTTC.